This T cell receptor (beta chain) was identified in a study of blood T cells in healthy people across ages (dated by TCRdb to between 2014 and 2016). Looking at the study overall: Template switching captured roughly one uniquely barcoded TCR beta cDNA molecule per two T cells in model experiments. Using deep sequencing normalized with unique cDNA molecular identifiers, the study measured how TCR beta repertoire diversity changes with age. The donors were divided into four age groups: young (average about 16 years), middle-aged (over 35), aged (about 60) and long-lived (about 80). To avoid experimental bias, donors of different ages were distributed randomly across sequencing lanes. The study analyzed two additional independent replicas of 1 million unique cDNA reads from the same blood draw for two donors, one aged 18 to 30 and one aged 80 or older. What the work shows at the level of the full study, not this receptor alone: Observed TCR beta diversity per million T cells fell roughly linearly with age, and a significant reduction was already apparent by age roughly 41. Compared with the aged group, more naive CD4+ T cells, fewer expanded clones and increased TCR diversity were shown by the long-lived group, suggesting age selection. Estimates of total diversity based on one million sequenced T cells were considered lower bounds and underestimates. Because donor CMV infection status was unknown, age-related changes in expanded clonotypes were potentially confounded. Observed TCR beta diversity correlated strongly with the percentage of naive T cells measured by flow cytometry. Because profiling used bulk unsorted PBMCs, naive and antigen-experienced compartments could not be compared conclusively.

CDR1 and CDR2 (SGHRS, YFSETQ) derive from the germline V gene. The CDR3 has 15 amino acids, counting the end cysteine and phenylalanine. Only CDR3 DNA is held: 45 bases, read in frame from base 1. The donors were some 36 Caucasian individuals from Russia, aged about 6 to 95 years, who were systemically healthy. Approximately 9.3 milliliters of peripheral blood were collected from each donor into EDTA-treated Vacutainer tubes. Ficoll-Paque density-gradient centrifugation was used to isolate PBMCs, with at least 6 million obtained per sample. Total RNA, at least 6 micrograms per sample, was extracted from PBMCs with Trizol reagent. For every donor, an aliquot of PBMCs went through flow cytometry to measure the percentages of naive CD45RAhigh/CD27high T cells. Library preparation was by 5' RACE. TCRdb shows the sequencer as Illumina HiSeq 2500. A second about 7 to 11 cycle PCR used a sample-barcoded 5' primer and a J-beta primer mix. Each TCR beta cDNA molecule received a unique molecular identifier from a template-switch 5' adaptor carrying 12 random nucleotides. Each sample yielded at least 3 million CDR3-containing paired-end reads. First-strand cDNA was synthesized from all RNA with the Mint cDNA synthesis kit, primed by a TRBC-specific oligonucleotide. All cDNA was treated with uracil-DNA glycosylase and then went through a first 18-cycle PCR with the universal primers M1SS and BC2_uni_R. The published analysis was carried out like this. For normalization, 1 million high-quality reads were randomly selected from each sample, with every read carrying a distinct molecular identifier. Reads with shared molecular identifiers were discarded instead of being binned into consensus sequences. MiTCR, run with a Q25 quality threshold and the strictest error-elimination algorithm, handled CDR3 identification, clonotype clustering and error correction. A nonparametric unseen species model with Euler transformation was used to estimate a lower bound on total TCR beta diversity. TCRdb applied fastp at Q25 and MiXCR to the public reads, then kept only in-frame beta chains. Each entry is one CDR3 protein sequence, shown with its most common DNA and genes. For this entry, the V and J calls and clone size follow TCRdb and not the study's own pipeline. This sample gives approximately 1.5 million distinct CDR3 sequences in total; 30% to 40% of them show up just once. Roughly 10% of the sample is held by the ten biggest clonotypes.

This clonotype has at least ten counts. This clone's antigen is unknown. Germline is not matched at one junction end, which may reflect a read error. Sequences were obtained from blood. The sequence is built from TRBV5-1 and TRBJ2-1, with 15 bases in between that match TRBD2. The TCR comes from a woman in her 30s in good health. The CDR3 protein: CASSPGLAGGGEQFF. The nucleotide sequence reads as follows: TGTGCCAGCAGCCCGGGACTAGCGGGGGGCGGTGAGCAGTTCTTC.